The clone carrying this TCR beta chain was counted between two and nine times. The sample comes from a study of blood T cells in healthy people across ages. Trimming removed 3 bases at V and 0 bases at J, with 7 bases between. This CDR3 spans 13 amino acids. Germline CDR1 reads SQVTM; CDR2 reads ANQGSEA. A second PCR, run for roughly 7 to 11 cycles, used a sample-barcoded 5' primer plus a J-beta primer mix. TCRdb re-called the 5' RACE reads through MiXCR, storing one row per CDR3 protein. The sample consists of about 800,000 distinct CDR3 sequences, more than 20% of them appearing once. The data were also submitted as part of a second study, on T cells of mothers and their children. Per that study: Persisting microchimeric T cell clones went undetected.

The receptor's source is a boy younger than 18 in good health. This sequence joins TRBV29-1 and TRBJ2-3, with unresolved D. The material sequenced was blood. The CDR3 loop reads CSVDPGSTDTQYF. The CDR3 region has the DNA TGCAGCGTTGACCCGGGCAGCACAGATACGCAGTATTTT.